This T cell receptor beta chain was documented in a study of T cell clonality in common variable immunodeficiency (dated by TCRdb to about 2015). Overall results and qualifications from the work: Although equal DNA input was used, an average of about 83,000 unique sequences per sample was obtained for controls, compared with approximately 30,000 for CVID samples. Fewer TCRbeta clones were shared among CVID subjects than among healthy controls (p < 0.0001). The authors noted that sequencing repertoires of T cell subpopulations would be needed to clarify what caused the increased clonality in CVID. Fewer deletions and N-nucleotide insertions were reportedly observed in CVID TCRbeta sequences, and highly modified clones with 13 or more V deletions were reportedly absent from CVID TCRbeta sequences. TCRbeta clonality was higher in CVID subjects than in healthy controls (t-test p = 0.018), and the increase was most characteristic of about a third of subjects. Differences among patients in the CVID cohort limited the correlations between repertoire features and clinical complications.

CVID samples and control samples contributed equivalent amounts of genomic DNA as sequencing input. For every sample, a 60 bp segment covering the rearranged TCRbeta CDR3 region was amplified and then sequenced. The immunoSEQ assay, a bias-corrected multiplex PCR combined with high-throughput sequencing, was used to amplify TCRbeta. Processing in the source paper ran as follows. Every unique nucleotide sequence was considered a clone and was annotated with V, D and J genes, copy number and frequency. Sequences were labeled productive if in frame, and non-productive if out of frame or containing stop codons. As previously described, clonality was computed from Shannon's entropy. The predicted amino acid sequences of productive clones were used to derive the mean CDR3 Kyte-Doolittle hydropathy. Using the R hclust function, scaled V gene usage was clustered hierarchically with Manhattan distance and complete linkage. Sharing of clones by CDR3 amino acid sequence was evaluated through resampling of 12 repertoires per group over 100 rounds. The repertoires were screened for some 69 published EBV-specific TCRbeta sequences and some 230 published CMV-specific TCRbeta sequences. After a couple of CVID samples that produced fewer than 10,000 sequences were dropped from the analysis, 42 CVID repertoires remained. TCRdb retrieved this table from immuneACCESS and kept in-frame rearrangements only. Not all clones are present; in checked studies, unresolved V genes account for under half, and no reason is known for the remainder. V and J calls and clone size are as listed in that table; D and trimming were resolved from the DNA. The sample features approximately 20,000 clones, and none is a singleton. The ten largest make up more than 2.5% of the sample.

Standard criteria, namely reduction of serum IgG, IgA and/or IgM below the normal range together with specific antibody deficiency, were applied for the diagnosis of CVID. The CVID group comprised 45 or so subjects, 15 or so female and 30 or so male, aged roughly 9 to 65 years with a mean age of around 40. Predominantly Caucasian heritage was noted among both the CVID patients and the healthy controls. At the time of study participation, every CVID subject had been on replacement immunoglobulin therapy for one year or longer. No CVID subject was ill or taking immunomodulatory or immunosuppressive medication when blood was collected. Heparinized peripheral whole blood samples of about 5 to 8 ml were collected from each donor. Genomic DNA from adults with common variable immune deficiency (CVID) and from healthy adult controls was used for sequencing of TCRbeta CDR3 repertoires. To isolate peripheral blood mononuclear cells, diluted blood was subjected to density centrifugation over Hypaque 1077 or Ficoll-Paque. Unsorted mononuclear cells served as the source of genomic DNA, which was extracted either by Qiagen column purification or by a centrifugation-based method.

This clone appeared many times. The antigen it recognizes is unknown. The read gets to within 3 residues of the CDR3 end, and the germline J gene fills in the rest. Including cysteine and phenylalanine, the CDR3 has 16 amino acids. The CDR3 was read in part: 39 bases, with the frame set at base 1. V is cut by 3 bases and J by 2 bases, and the space between the germline ends is 14 bases. Reading the germline V gene (reference sequence) gives CDR1 LNHDA and CDR2 SQIVND. The sequence was collected from a human donor with common variable immunodeficiency. What was sequenced was peripheral blood mononuclear cells. Here the chain combines TRBV19 and TRBJ1-3, with no D gene named confidently. CDR3 DNA, as far as it was read: TGTGCCAGTAGTATTTTCTCCGGAGCGACTGGAAACACC. This is translated as CASSIFSGATGNT. The whole CDR3 sequence is CASSIFSGATGNTIYF. Outside the CDR3, residues come from the reference TRBV19 and TRBJ1-3 proteins, so the full variable domain is: DGGITQSPKYLFRKEGQNVTLSCEQNLNHDAMYWYRQDPGQGLRLIYYSQIVNDFQKGDIAEGYSVSREKKESFPLTVTSAQKNPTAFYLCASSIFSGATGNTIYFGEGSWLTVV.